Sequencing of this T cell receptor beta chain was carried out in a study of blood T cell repertoires in COVID-19. Produced via immunoSEQ multiplex PCR; TCRdb's table is partial and in-frame only. The profile shows about 220,000 clones, 83% of them singletons. The V gene end was trimmed by 5 bases and the J gene end by 0 bases; junction bases not matched to a gene: 7. Looked up from germline, CDR1 is KGHSH and CDR2 is LQKENI. The CDR3 covers 16 residues. Sequencing input: PBMCs or T cells enriched from blood (not recorded which). The V call is TRBV18, the J call TRBJ1-5, with 7 bases matching TRBD1. This sequence was found in a woman in her fifties or sixties who had been exposed to COVID-19. The CDR3 is CASSLKGAPSNQPQHF. Here the CDR3 DNA reads TGTGCCAGCTCATTGAAGGGGGCGCCTAGCAATCAGCCCCAGCATTTT. The whole variable domain, filled in from reference TRBV18 and TRBJ1-5, reads NAGVMQNPRHLVRRRGQEARLRCSPMKGHSHVYWYRQLPEEGLKFMVYLQKENIIDESGMPKERFSAEFPKEGPSILRIQQVVRGDSAAYFCASSLKGAPSNQPQHFGDGTRLSIL.